This T cell receptor (beta chain) stems from a study of blood T cell repertoires in COVID-19. Everyone who took part was about 18 to 89 years old, and they came from roughly 25 US areas. Participants' reported clinical history set cohort assignment. This CDR3 comprises 16 residues. Germline trimming cut 0 bases from V and 4 bases from J; bases unmatched to any gene: 4. CDR1 is SGHRS and CDR2 is YFSETQ in the germline V gene. In the original analysis: Estimated nucleated cell counts came from reference gene primer amplification. Data came from immunoSEQ multiplex PCR; TCRdb stores just in-frame clones and leaves some out. Clone size and the V and J calls come from that table; the DNA yielded D and trimming. This table holds approximately 140,000 clones, 80% to 85% found once.

The TCR was taken from a man aged 35 to 55 with acute COVID-19. The specimen sequenced was PBMCs or T cells enriched from blood (not recorded which). This chain connects TRBV5-1 to TRBJ2-2, with 9 bases fitting TRBD2. In DNA, the CDR3 is TGCGCCAGCAGCTTGGAGGCTAGCGGGGCCACCGGGGAGCTGTTTTTT. Amino acids: CASSLEASGATGELFF.